The clone carrying this T cell receptor beta chain was detected ten times or more. Its antigen is unidentified. The sample is drawn from a study of blood T cells in healthy people across ages. Study-level findings and limits: It was the long-lived donors that had more naive CD4+ cells and higher diversity than aged donors. Observed TCR beta diversity showed a strong correlation with the percentage of naive T cells as measured by flow cytometry.

With V trimmed by 1 base and J by 7 bases, 8 bases remained unmatched. This CDR3 spans 14 amino acids. The germline V gene encodes CDR1 DFQATT and CDR2 SNEGSKA (reference sequence). The second PCR ran roughly 7 to 11 cycles with a sample-barcoded 5' primer and J-beta primers. Carrying 12 random nucleotides, a template-switch adaptor labeled each individual cDNA molecule. TCRdb processed the 5' RACE reads anew with MiXCR; each CDR3 protein has one entry. The profile shows fewer than 900,000 distinct CDR3 sequences, around half of them singletons. The genes are TRBV20-1 and TRBJ2-7, with 9 bases identical to TRBD2. The TCR sequence derives from a woman aged 55-69 years in good health. Specimen: blood. The CDR3 here is CSARGPSGTEEQYF. CDR3 sequence (DNA): TGCAGTGCTAGAGGGCCTAGCGGGACGGAAGAGCAGTACTTC.